These 23 T cell receptor beta chains were all obtained from the same sample, sequenced in a study of T cell clonotyping in hematopoietic cell transplantation. This table comes from immunoSEQ multiplex PCR, and its TCRdb copy is limited to in-frame clones, with some not included. The sample holds roughly 16,000 clones; about 93% are singletons and the top ten take about 5.4%. Material for sequencing was peripheral blood mononuclear cells. These TCRs come from a man aged 40-49 years in good health. Some clones in this sample may be carry-over from other donors' samples.

The J gene is TRBJ2-7, the V gene TRBV6-6, with TRBD2 as a possible D gene (7 bases). CDR3 length: 16 residues. Trimming cost V 6 bases and J 0 bases, with 18 bases left between them. The V gene's germline CDR1 is MNHNY and CDR2 SVGAGI (reference sequence). The CDR3 nucleotides read TGTGCCAGCAGCTACGAGGGGGGGCGGGGCTCCTACGAGCAGTACTTC. As protein: CASSYEGGRGSYEQYF.

The rearrangement joins TRBV25-1 to TRBJ2-3, with D possibly being TRBD2 (6 bases). The CDR3 is 14 residues long. Looked up from germline, CDR1 is MGHDK and CDR2 is SYGVNS. Trimming removed 5 bases from V and 1 base from J, with 10 bases in between. The CDR3 DNA reads as TGTGCCAGCAGTCGCACGGGGGGCACAGATACGCAGTATTTT. It yields the protein CASSRTGGTDTQYF.

This chain connects TRBV11-1 to TRBJ1-1; 7 positions match TRBD1. J was trimmed by 7 bases and V by 4 bases; bases with no gene match: 3. This CDR3 is 12 amino acids long. Germline assignment: CDR1 SGHAT and CDR2 FQDESV (reference sequence). The CDR3 is CASSYRTGEAFF. The DNA of the CDR3 is TGTGCCAGCAGCTATCGGACAGGTGAAGCTTTCTTT.

In DNA form, the CDR3 reads TGCGCCAGCAGCCAAGATCAGGGGTGGGATGAAAAACTGTTTTTT. Its protein product is CASSQDQGWDEKLFF. The J gene is TRBJ1-4, the V gene TRBV4-1; maybe TRBD1 (6 bases). The CDR3 spans 15 residues. V lost 0 bases to trimming and J lost 6 bases, with 11 bases between them. Germline V gene data show CDR1 as MGHRA and CDR2 as YSYEKL.

The chain uses TRBV5-6 and TRBJ1-1, with unresolved D. This CDR3 region has 14 residues. Between the trimmed V and J ends, which lost 4 bases and 5 bases, there was a span of 15 bases. The V gene's germline CDR1 is SGHDT and CDR2 YYEEEE. The CDR3 protein is CASSHRTGRTEAFF. As DNA, the CDR3 is TGTGCCAGCAGCCACCGGACGGGCAGGACTGAAGCTTTCTTT. Supplemented by reference TRBV5-6 and TRBJ1-1, the full variable domain reads DAGVTQSPTHLIKTRGQQVTLRCSPKSGHDTVSWYQQALGQGPQFIFQYYEEEERQRGNFPDRFSGHQFPNYSSELNVNALLLGDSALYLCASSHRTGRTEAFFGQGTRLTVV.

The genes are TRBV4-3 and TRBJ2-7; the D is unclear. Looked up from germline, CDR1 is LGHNA and CDR2 is YSLEER. V was shortened by 2 bases and J by 5 bases, with 10 bases between the two germline ends. The CDR3 loop spans 13 amino acids. The CDR3 DNA is TGCGCCAGCAGCCAAACGACTGGTAACGAGCAGTACTTC. This gives the protein CASSQTTGNEQYF.

This chain links TRBV7-2 with TRBJ2-5; unclear D gene. Germline V lookup: CDR1 SGHTA, CDR2 FQGNSA. V lost 3 bases to trimming and J lost 6 bases, with 14 bases between them. CDR3 length equals 14 residues. CDR3 region: CASSLTFALKTQYF. The CDR3 DNA reads as TGTGCCAGCAGCTTGACCTTCGCGTTGAAGACCCAGTACTTC. The entire variable domain, with the rest obtained from reference TRBV7-2 and TRBJ2-5, is as follows: GAGVSQSPSNKVTEKGKDVELRCDPISGHTALYWYRQSLGQGLEFLIYFQGNSAPDKSGLPSDRFSAERTGGSVSTLTIQRTQQEDSAVYLCASSLTFALKTQYFGPGTRLLVL.

V gene TRBV28 combines with J gene TRBJ1-5, with D perhaps TRBD1 (5 bases). CDR1 is MDHEN, CDR2 SYDVKM, per germline. CDR3 length: 14 amino acids. V lost 5 bases and J 6 bases, leaving 14 bases between the germline ends. CDR3 coding DNA: TGTGCCAGCAGTCTTACCCGGGGGGTTCAGCCCCAGCATTTT. Translating it yields CASSLTRGVQPQHF.

In this sample, this clone turned up a few times. This chain uses TRBV29-1 with TRBJ2-7; 8 nucleotides match TRBD1. The germline V gene encodes CDR1 SQVTM and CDR2 ANQGSEA. This CDR3 region has 12 residues. V lost 3 bases and J lost 7; bases outside the gene matches: 5. This CDR3 reads CSVDAGGREQYF. In nucleotides, the CDR3 is TGCAGCGTTGATGCAGGGGGCAGGGAGCAGTACTTC.

The chain links TRBV11-2 to TRBJ1-5, with 9 bases that match TRBD1. This CDR3 has 15 amino acids. J gave up 6 bases and V 5 bases, and 8 bases lay outside the gene matches. In germline, CDR1 is SGHAT, CDR2 FQNNGV. The CDR3 is CASSLTGGDGQPQHF. As DNA, the CDR3 is TGTGCCAGCAGCCTGACAGGGGGGGATGGTCAGCCCCAGCATTTT.

The chain employs TRBV4-1 and TRBJ1-5; possible D gene TRBD1, 5 bases. V was pared by 0 bases and J by 6 bases, with 12 bases between. CDR1 MGHRA and CDR2 YSYEKL come from the germline V gene. The CDR3 spans 15 residues. The CDR3 here is CASSQEQVVGQPQHF. CDR3 in DNA: TGCGCCAGCAGCCAAGAACAGGTCGTAGGTCAGCCCCAGCATTTT.

V and J are TRBV28 and TRBJ2-5, with D uncertain. CDR3 length: 13 residues. The germline V and J ends were trimmed by 2 bases and 2 bases, with 6 bases remaining between them. Germline loops: CDR1 MDHEN, CDR2 SYDVKM. The CDR3 reads CASSLGQQETQYF. Written as DNA, the CDR3 is TGTGCCAGCAGTTTAGGGCAGCAAGAGACCCAGTACTTC.

The chain carries TRBV5-1 and TRBJ1-4; 7 bases fit TRBD1. V was clipped by 4 bases and J by 8 bases; unmatched bases: 5. There are 13 residues in the CDR3. CDR1 SGHRS and CDR2 YFSETQ come from the germline V gene. The CDR3 loop reads CASSDRVGEKLFF. The CDR3 DNA reads TGCGCCAGCAGCGACAGGGTGGGAGAAAAACTGTTTTTT.

V and J are TRBV20-1 and TRBJ2-1; a weak D match, TRBD2 (6 bases). Germline values: CDR1 DFQATT, CDR2 SNEGSKA (reference sequence). The CDR3 runs to 11 residues. V gave up 4 bases and J gave up 15 bases, with 16 bases separating them. This CDR3 is CSAIPRDSAFF. DNA of the CDR3: TGCAGTGCTATACCCCGGGACTCGGCGTTCTTC.

The chain uses TRBV2 and TRBJ1-3, with 8 bases lining up with TRBD1. CDR1 is SNHLY, CDR2 FYNNEI, per germline. V trimming: 6 bases; J trimming: 0 bases; junction bases outside the gene matches: 16. There are 19 residues in the CDR3. CDR3 nucleotides: TGTGCCAGCAGCCTGACAGGGGTCGGCACAAACCCCTCTGGAAACACCATATATTTT. Protein: CASSLTGVGTNPSGNTIYF.

The chain uses TRBV18 and TRBJ2-3; a possible D gene is TRBD2 (6 bases). The CDR3 runs to 15 residues. The germline gives CDR1 KGHSH, CDR2 LQKENI. The V gene lost 5 bases and the J gene lost 1 base, with 13 bases spanning the gap. The CDR3 bases are TGTGCCAGCTCAAAAGGGGCTAGCGGCACAGATACGCAGTATTTT. Protein sequence: CASSKGASGTDTQYF.

V usage is TRBV4-3 and J usage is TRBJ2-7, with TRBD2 matching over 15 bases. J lost 5 bases, V lost 1 base, and 6 bases had no gene match. The CDR3 length is 17 residues. Germline-derived CDR1 and CDR2 are LGHNA and YSLEER. CDR3 DNA sequence: TGCGCCAGCAGCCAAGCCGGGACTAGCGGGAGGTCGAACGAGCAGTACTTC. It codes for CASSQAGTSGRSNEQYF.

The rearrangement links TRBV19 to TRBJ1-2, with D perhaps TRBD1 (5 bases). CDR1 is LNHDA, CDR2 SQIVND, per germline (reference sequence). The CDR3 spans 13 residues. With 6 bases removed from V and 3 bases from J, the gap between germline ends came to 11 bases. The CDR3 bases are TGTGCCAGTAGCCGACAGACTGACTATGGCTACACCTTC. This encodes CASSRQTDYGYTF.

The chain joins TRBV6-1 to TRBJ1-6; tentative D call: TRBD1 (5 bases). Germline V gene data show CDR1 as MNHNS and CDR2 as SASEGT. Trimming pared 2 bases from V and 8 bases from J, leaving 13 bases between. The CDR3 sequence is 15 residues long. The CDR3 DNA is TGTGCCAGCAGTGAAATTGGGGGTCGAGATTCACCCCTCCACTTT. Amino acid sequence: CASSEIGGRDSPLHF.

This clone was observed once. The chain joins TRBV6-5 to TRBJ1-4; tentatively, D is TRBD1 (6 bases). Deletions cut 2 bases from V and 5 bases from J, with 15 bases between. Germline assignment: CDR1 MNHEY and CDR2 SVGAGI. This CDR3 spans 16 amino acids. The CDR3 DNA follows: TGTGCCAGCAGTTACCGGCGGACAGCCATGAATGAAAAACTGTTTTTT. Protein product: CASSYRRTAMNEKLFF.

V is TRBV11-3 and J is TRBJ2-3; D call uncertain. The CDR3 totals 13 residues. Trimming cost V 0 bases and J 6 bases, with 7 bases left between them. Germline CDR1 and CDR2: SGHNT and YENEEA. CDR3 bases: TGTGCCAGCAGCTTAGATCCCTCCGATACGCAGTATTTT. Protein: CASSLDPSDTQYF. Full variable domain (outside the CDR3, taken from reference TRBV11-3 and TRBJ2-3): EAGVVQSPRYKIIEKKQPVAFWCNPISGHNTLYWYLQNLGQGPELLIRYENEEAVDDSQLPKDRFSAERLKGVDSTLKIQPAELGDSAVYLCASSLDPSDTQYFGPGTRLTVL.

The rearrangement joins TRBV5-6 to TRBJ2-7; either TRBD1 or TRBD2 may fit D (5 bases each). This CDR3 contains 13 residues. Per the germline V gene, CDR1 is SGHDT and CDR2 is YYEEEE. V gave up 4 bases and J gave up 11 bases, with 19 bases separating them. This chain's CDR3 is CASSGTPGPRKYF. For the CDR3, the DNA is TGTGCCAGCAGCGGGACGCCGGGACCTCGGAAGTACTTC.

The rearrangement uses TRBV6-1 and TRBJ2-6; no firm D call. From germline, CDR1 is MNHNS and CDR2 SASEGT. The germline V and J ends were trimmed by 6 bases and 1 base, with 4 bases remaining between them. This CDR3 has 13 residues. CDR3 nucleotide sequence: TGTGCCAGCAGCGAGTCTGGGGCCAACGTCCTGACTTTC. Amino acid sequence: CASSESGANVLTF.